A single sample is the source of the 2 T cell receptor beta chains below, sequenced in a study of blood T cell repertoires in COVID-19. Profiling relied on immunoSEQ multiplex PCR, and the TCRdb table lists in-frame clones only, not all of them. Here the sample spans around 70,000 clones, 88% being singletons. Specimen: peripheral blood. The receptors here all came from a human donor in a cohort sampled during active COVID-19.

The genes are TRBV3-1 (or the pseudogene TRBV3-2) and TRBJ1-5; no firm D call. Germline V gene lookup returns CDR1 LGHDT and CDR2 YNNKEL (reference sequence). Trimming shortened V by 1 base and J by 2 bases, and 6 bases separated the two germline ends. The CDR3 is made up of 14 amino acids. CDR3 bases: TGTGCCAGCAGCCAAGGCGGGGGCAATCAGCCCCAGCATTTT. As protein: CASSQGGGNQPQHF.

V usage is TRBV5-1 and J usage is TRBJ2-3; D uncertain. V shed 0 bases and J shed 2 bases, with 10 bases lying between them. The CDR3 contains 15 residues. Germline V lookup: CDR1 SGHRS, CDR2 YFSETQ. The CDR3, as DNA: TGCGCCAGCAGCTTGGCGGGTGCCCTCACAGATACGCAGTATTTT. Residues: CASSLAGALTDTQYF. The full variable domain, rest sourced from reference TRBV5-1 and TRBJ2-3, is KAGVTQTPRYLIKTRGQQVTLSCSPISGHRSVSWYQQTPGQGLQFLFEYFSETQRNKGNFPGRFSGRQFSNSRSEMNVSTLELGDSALYLCASSLAGALTDTQYFGPGTRLTVL.